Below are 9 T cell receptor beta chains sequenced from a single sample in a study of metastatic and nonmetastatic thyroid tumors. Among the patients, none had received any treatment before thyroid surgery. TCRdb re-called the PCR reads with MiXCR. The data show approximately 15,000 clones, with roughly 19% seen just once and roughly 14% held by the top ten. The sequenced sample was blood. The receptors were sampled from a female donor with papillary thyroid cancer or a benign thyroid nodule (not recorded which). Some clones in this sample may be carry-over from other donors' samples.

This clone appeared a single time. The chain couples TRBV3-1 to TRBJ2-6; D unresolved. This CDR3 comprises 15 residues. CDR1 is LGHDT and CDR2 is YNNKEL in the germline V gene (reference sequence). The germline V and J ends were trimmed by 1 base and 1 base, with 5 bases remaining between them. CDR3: CASSQALSGANVLTF. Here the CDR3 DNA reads TGTGCCAGCAGCCAAGCCCTGTCTGGGGCCAACGTCCTGACTTTC. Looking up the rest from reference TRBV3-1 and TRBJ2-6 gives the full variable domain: DTAVSQTPKYLVTQMGNDKSIKCEQNLGHDTMYWYKQDSKKFLKIMFSYNNKELIINETVPNRFSPKSPDKAHLNLHINSLELGDSAVYFCASSQALSGANVLTFGAGSRLTVL.

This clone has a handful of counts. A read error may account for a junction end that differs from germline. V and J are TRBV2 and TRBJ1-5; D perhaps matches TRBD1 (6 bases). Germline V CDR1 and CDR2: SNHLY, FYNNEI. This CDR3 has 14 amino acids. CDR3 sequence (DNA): TGTGCCAGCAGTATAGAGGGGGGCAATCGGCCCCAGCATTTT. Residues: CASSIEGGNRPQHF.

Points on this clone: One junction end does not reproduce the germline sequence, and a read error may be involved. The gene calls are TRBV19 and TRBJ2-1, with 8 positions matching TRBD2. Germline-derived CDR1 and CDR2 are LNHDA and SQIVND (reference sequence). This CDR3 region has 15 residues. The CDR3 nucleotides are TGTGCCCCCCTCAGCGGGAGCAACCCCTACAATGATCAGTTCTTC. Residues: CAPLSGSNPYNDQFF. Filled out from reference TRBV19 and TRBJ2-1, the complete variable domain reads DGGITQSPKYLFRKEGQNVTLSCEQNLNHDAMYWYRQDPGQGLRLIYYSQIVNDFQKGDIAEGYSVSREKKESFPLTVTSAQKNPTAFYLCAPLSGSNPYNDQFFGPGTRLTVL.

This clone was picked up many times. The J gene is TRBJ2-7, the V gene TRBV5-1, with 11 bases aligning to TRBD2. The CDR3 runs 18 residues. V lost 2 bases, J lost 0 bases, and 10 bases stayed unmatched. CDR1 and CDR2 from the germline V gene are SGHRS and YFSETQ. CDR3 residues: CASSLASGRPSYSYEQYF. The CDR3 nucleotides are TGCGCCAGCAGCTTAGCTAGCGGGAGGCCAAGCTACTCCTACGAGCAGTACTTC.

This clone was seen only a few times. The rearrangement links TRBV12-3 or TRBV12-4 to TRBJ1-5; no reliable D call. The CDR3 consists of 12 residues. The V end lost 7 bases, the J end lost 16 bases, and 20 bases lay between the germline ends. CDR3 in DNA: TGTGCCAGCAACGAAAACTTCGGCCTACATCATTTT. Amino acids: CASNENFGLHHF.

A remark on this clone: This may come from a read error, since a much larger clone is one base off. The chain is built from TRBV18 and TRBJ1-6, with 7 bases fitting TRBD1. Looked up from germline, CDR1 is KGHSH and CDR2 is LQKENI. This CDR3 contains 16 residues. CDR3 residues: CASSPQGTADNSPLYF. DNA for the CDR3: TGTGCCAGCTCACCACAAGGGACAGCTGATAATTCACCCCTCTACTTT.

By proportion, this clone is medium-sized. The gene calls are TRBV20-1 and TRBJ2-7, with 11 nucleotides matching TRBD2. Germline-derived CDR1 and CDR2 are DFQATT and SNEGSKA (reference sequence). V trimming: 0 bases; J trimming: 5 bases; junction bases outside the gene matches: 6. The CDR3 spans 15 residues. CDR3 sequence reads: CSARDVGLAENEQYF. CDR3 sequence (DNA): TGCAGTGCTAGAGATGTGGGACTAGCGGAGAACGAGCAGTACTTC.

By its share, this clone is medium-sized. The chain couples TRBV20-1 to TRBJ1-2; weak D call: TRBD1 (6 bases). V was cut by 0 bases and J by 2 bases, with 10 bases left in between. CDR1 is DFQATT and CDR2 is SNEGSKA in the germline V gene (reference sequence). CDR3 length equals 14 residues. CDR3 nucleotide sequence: TGCAGTGCTAGAGATTACAGGGACAACTATGGCTACACCTTC. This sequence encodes CSARDYRDNYGYTF.

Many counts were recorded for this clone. The CDR3 region has the DNA TGCAGTGCTGCGTCCGAGGTTAACACTGAAGCTTTCTTT. Amino acids: CSAASEVNTEAFF. V is TRBV20-1 and J is TRBJ1-1, with D unclear. The V gene's germline CDR1 is DFQATT and CDR2 SNEGSKA (reference sequence). V gave up 5 bases and J gave up 2 bases, with 12 bases separating them. The CDR3 is made up of 13 amino acids.